Below, 5 T cell receptor beta chains from the same sample are listed, as sequenced in a study of blood T cell repertoires in COVID-19. Clones were read by immunoSEQ multiplex PCR, and TCRdb kept only the in-frame ones, dropping some. The data contain approximately 210,000 clones, 89% of them singletons. The sequenced sample was peripheral blood. The receptors originated from a woman aged 40 to 50 with acute or convalescent COVID-19.

The chain couples TRBV11-2 to TRBJ1-4; 7 positions match TRBD1. This CDR3 is 15 amino acids long. The junction had 10 bases not matched to a gene; V was cut back by 5 bases and J by 7 bases. Germline V gives CDR1 SGHAT, CDR2 FQNNGV. CDR3 region: CASSIRQGFSEKLFF. Here the CDR3 DNA reads TGTGCCAGCAGCATACGACAGGGATTTAGTGAAAAACTGTTTTTT.

This rearrangement joins TRBV24-1 to TRBJ1-2; D unclear. The CDR3 loop spans 12 amino acids. Germline V gene lookup returns CDR1 KGHDR and CDR2 SFDVKD. Trimming removed 1 base at V and 4 bases at J, with 3 bases between. CDR3 nucleotide sequence: TGTGCCACCAGTGATTTCGGCTATGGCTACACCTTC. It encodes CATSDFGYGYTF.

Written as DNA, the CDR3 is TGTGCCAGCAGTGGCGGGACGGTCCCCTACGAGCAGTACGTC. This translates into CASSGGTVPYEQYV. The chain combines TRBV2 with TRBJ2-7; tentative D call: TRBD2 (6 bases). The germline gives CDR1 SNHLY, CDR2 FYNNEI. The CDR3 length is 14 residues. Trimming stripped 4 bases from V and 2 bases from J, with 12 bases between.

The chain is built from TRBV28 and TRBJ1-4; a possible D gene is TRBD1 (5 bases). Trimming pared 10 bases from V and 1 base from J, leaving 13 bases between. The germline CDR1 and CDR2 sequences are MDHEN and SYDVKM. The CDR3 sequence is 14 residues long. CDR3 bases: TGTGCCACCCTCTGGGGCAGAACTAATGAAAAACTGTTTTTT. Its translation is CATLWGRTNEKLFF. Combining the CDR3 with reference TRBV28 and TRBJ1-4 gives the whole variable domain DVKVTQSSRYLVKRTGEKVFLECVQDMDHENMFWYRQDPGLGLRLIYFSYDVKMKEKGDIPEGYSVSREKKERFSLILESASTNQTSMYLCATLWGRTNEKLFFGSGTQLSVL.

The chain couples TRBV5-1 to TRBJ1-1, with D unclear. Trimming stripped 0 bases from V and 1 base from J, with 7 bases between. Germline CDR1 and CDR2: SGHRS and YFSETQ. The CDR3 spans 14 residues. CDR3 bases: TGCGCCAGCAGCTTGGAGCCGGGGAACACTGAAGCTTTCTTT. Translation gives CASSLEPGNTEAFF.